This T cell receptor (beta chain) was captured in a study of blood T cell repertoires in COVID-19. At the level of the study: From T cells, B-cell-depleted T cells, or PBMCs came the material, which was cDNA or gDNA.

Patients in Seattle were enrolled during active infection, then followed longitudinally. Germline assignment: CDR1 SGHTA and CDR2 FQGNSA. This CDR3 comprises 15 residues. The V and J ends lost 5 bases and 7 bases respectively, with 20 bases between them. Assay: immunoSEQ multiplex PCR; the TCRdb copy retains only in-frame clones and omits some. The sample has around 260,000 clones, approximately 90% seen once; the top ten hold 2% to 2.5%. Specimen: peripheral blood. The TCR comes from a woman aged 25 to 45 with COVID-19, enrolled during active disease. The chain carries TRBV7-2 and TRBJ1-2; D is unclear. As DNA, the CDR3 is TGTGCCAGCAGCGAACGGGTCGACGGGGTGGGTGGCTACACCTTC. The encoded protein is CASSERVDGVGGYTF.